The present T cell receptor (beta chain) was sequenced within a study of blood T cells in healthy people across ages. The second PCR ran 7 to 11 cycles with a sample-barcoded 5' primer and J-beta primers. Each sample yielded at least 2.5 million CDR3-containing paired-end reads. TCRdb independently ran MiXCR on the 5' RACE reads; one entry per CDR3 protein. The profile covers 850,000 to 1,000,000 distinct CDR3 sequences, with roughly 51% appearing a single time and about a fifth taken by the ten largest. PBMCs numbering at least 7 million were isolated per sample. Extractions gave at least 5.5 micrograms of total RNA per sample. The specimen sequenced was blood. The TCR originated in a woman aged 60-70 years in good health.

As DNA, the CDR3 is TGCAGTGCCACCAATGGGGCTAGCGGGATGGATACGCAGTATTTT. Protein product: CSATNGASGMDTQYF. The V call is TRBV20-1, the J call TRBJ2-3; 9 bases align to TRBD2. With 6 bases clipped from V and 6 bases from J, the junction kept 13 bases outside the gene matches. From germline, CDR1 is DFQATT and CDR2 SNEGSKA (reference sequence). This CDR3 contains 15 residues.